Below are 18 T cell receptor beta chains sequenced from a single sample in a study of blood T cells in healthy people across ages. Primed by a sample-barcoded 5' primer and a J-beta primer mix, a second PCR proceeded for about 6 to 11 cycles. TCRdb re-analysed the 5' RACE reads in MiXCR, keeping a single row per CDR3 protein. The sample gives fewer than 900,000 distinct CDR3 sequences, around 49% of which show up once; 25% to 35% is in the top ten. The sample comprised blood. Every receptor here comes from a woman in her fifties or sixties in good health.

The rearrangement joins TRBV12-3 or TRBV12-4 to TRBJ2-3, with D possibly being TRBD1 (5 bases). There are 14 residues in the CDR3. V was pared by 6 bases and J by 2 bases, with 12 bases between. The CDR3 region has the DNA TGTGCCAGCAGCTTACAGGATTACACAGATACGCAGTATTTT. Translation gives CASSLQDYTDTQYF.

This clonotype occurred once. This may stem from a read error, because a much larger clone lies one nucleotide away. The CDR3 sequence is CASSPLSPDTQYF. The CDR3 DNA follows: TGTGCCAGCTCACCACTTAGCCCAGATACGCAGTATTTT. The V call is TRBV18, the J call TRBJ2-3, with unresolved D. V shed 1 base and J shed 4 bases, with 6 bases lying between them. Germline CDR1 and CDR2: KGHSH and LQKENI. The CDR3 extends over 13 amino acids.

V is TRBV9 and J is TRBJ2-7; TRBD2 is a possible D gene (6 bases). Germline values: CDR1 SGDLS, CDR2 YYNGEE. This CDR3 contains 15 residues. The V end lost 0 bases, the J end lost 7 bases, and 17 bases lay between the germline ends. CDR3 sequence (DNA): TGTGCCAGCAGCGTAGTTCCGGGAGCCTACAATGAGCAGTACTTC. Translating it yields CASSVVPGAYNEQYF.

The CDR3 loop is CSVRGGTGTQYF. The CDR3 bases are TGCAGCGTGAGGGGGGGGACCGGGACCCAGTACTTC. V is TRBV29-1 and J is TRBJ2-5, with D possibly being TRBD2 (7 bases). Trimming stripped 6 bases from V and 7 bases from J, with 15 bases between. The CDR3 consists of 12 residues. Germline CDR1 reads SQVTM; CDR2 reads ANQGSEA.

This clonotype has only a few counts. The V call is TRBV6-2 or TRBV6-3, the J call TRBJ2-1, with TRBD2 matching over 7 bases. Trimming removed 4 bases from V and 0 bases from J; junction bases left unmatched: 3. Germline-derived CDR1 and CDR2 are MNHEY and SVGEGT. CDR3 size: 15 residues. In DNA, the CDR3 is TGTGCCAGCAGTTTAGCGGGTCCCTCCTACAATGAGCAGTTCTTC. As protein: CASSLAGPSYNEQFF.

This clonotype was picked up a small number of times. The CDR3 sequence is CASSLAEFGTQYF. CDR3 nucleotides: TGTGCCAGCAGCTTAGCGGAGTTTGGGACCCAGTACTTC. The V gene is TRBV7-2, the J gene TRBJ2-5, with D unresolved. V shed 0 bases and J shed 7 bases, with 9 bases lying between them. The CDR3 spans 13 residues. Germline assignment: CDR1 SGHTA and CDR2 FQGNSA.

The V call is TRBV27, the J call TRBJ2-7; tentatively, D is TRBD2 (6 bases). The V end lost 10 bases, the J end lost 2 bases, and 27 bases lay between the germline ends. The CDR3 runs to 17 residues. Germline assignment: CDR1 MNHEY and CDR2 SMNVEV (reference sequence). The CDR3 DNA follows: TGTGCCATCAACTGTCGTAGGGAGGTAGAAATGCCCTACGAGCAGTACTTC. Its protein is CAINCRREVEMPYEQYF.

The chain couples TRBV14 to TRBJ1-2; D remains ambiguous. Trimming removed 2 bases at V and 7 bases at J, with 8 bases between. Germline loops: CDR1 SGHDN, CDR2 FVKESK. The CDR3 runs to 12 residues. In DNA, the CDR3 is TGTGCCAGCAGCCAAAGTCGGGCTGGCTACACCTTC. Residues: CASSQSRAGYTF.

This chain joins TRBV20-1 and TRBJ2-7; D gene ambiguous. This CDR3 is 12 amino acids long. V lost 3 bases and J 1 base, leaving 7 bases between the germline ends. Germline loops: CDR1 DFQATT, CDR2 SNEGSKA (reference sequence). CDR3 amino acids: CSARIQSYEQYF. CDR3 in DNA: TGCAGTGCTAGGATCCAATCCTACGAGCAGTACTTC.

The count of this clonotype is one. This chain links TRBV3-1 with TRBJ2-2, with 13 bases lining up with TRBD2. Trimming cost V 4 bases and J 0 bases; bases outside gene matches: 2. Germline CDR1 and CDR2: LGHDT and YNNKEL (reference sequence). This CDR3 has 17 residues. The CDR3 loop is CASSLTSGRSNTGELFF. CDR3 DNA sequence: TGTGCCAGCAGCCTGACTAGCGGGAGGTCGAACACCGGGGAGCTGTTTTTT.

The V and J genes are TRBV5-6 and TRBJ1-6; no reliable D call. V lost 4 bases, J lost 2 bases, and 10 bases lay in between. Germline CDR1 and CDR2: SGHDT and YYEEEE. The CDR3 runs to 15 residues. CDR3 protein: CASSQQTAYNSPLHF. The CDR3 bases are TGTGCCAGCAGCCAACAAACAGCCTATAATTCACCCCTCCACTTT. The full variable domain, completed using reference TRBV5-6 and TRBJ1-6, is DAGVTQSPTHLIKTRGQQVTLRCSPKSGHDTVSWYQQALGQGPQFIFQYYEEEERQRGNFPDRFSGHQFPNYSSELNVNALLLGDSALYLCASSQQTAYNSPLHFGNGTRLTVT.

This clonotype was seen a handful of times. The chain recombines TRBV3-1 with TRBJ2-3; 15 nucleotides align to TRBD2. The CDR3 is 18 residues long. Trimming at V came to 5 bases and at J to 9 bases, leaving 15 bases not matched to a gene. The germline V gene encodes CDR1 LGHDT and CDR2 YNNKEL (reference sequence). This chain's CDR3 is CASSGLAGGPDLSDTQYF. In DNA form, the CDR3 reads TGTGCCAGCAGCGGACTAGCGGGAGGGCCGGATTTAAGTGACACGCAGTATTTT.

The gene calls are TRBV7-2 and TRBJ1-1; D unresolved. The ends were cut back, 1 base at V and 1 base at J, with 7 bases in the middle. In germline, CDR1 is SGHTA, CDR2 FQGNSA. The CDR3 contains 14 residues. The CDR3: CASSLGRWNTEAFF. The CDR3 nucleotides are TGTGCCAGCAGCTTAGGACGGTGGAACACTGAAGCTTTCTTT.

This clonotype was seen only once. This chain connects TRBV7-3 to TRBJ2-7; 7 bases align to TRBD2. The J call could be wrong; TRBJ2-5 is a better fit for the DNA end. Germline V CDR1 and CDR2: SGHTA, FQGTGA. The CDR3 is 17 amino acids. The CDR3 protein is CASSLYPPGGSGETQYF. CDR3 bases: TGTGCCAGCAGCTTATACCCCCCGGGCGGGAGTGGGGAGACCCAGTACTTC.

This clonotype has a handful of counts. V is TRBV27 and J is TRBJ1-2, with 9 nucleotides matching TRBD1. Germline-derived CDR1 and CDR2 are MNHEY and SMNVEV (reference sequence). V lost 3 bases to trimming and J lost 3 bases; unmatched junction nucleotides: 5. The CDR3 consists of 15 residues. The CDR3 region has the DNA TGTGCCAGCAGTTTCCATGACAGGGGGGACTATGGCTACACCTTC. This translates into CASSFHDRGDYGYTF.

This clonotype appeared many times. V and J are TRBV7-2 and TRBJ2-1, with 11 bases fitting TRBD2. V was pared by 5 bases and J by 6 bases, with 9 bases of the junction left unmatched. The germline CDR1 and CDR2 sequences are SGHTA and FQGNSA. This CDR3 is 16 amino acids long. The CDR3 bases are TGTGCCAGCAGCGCGGTACTAGCGGGAGTACCCAATGAGCAGTTCTTC. Translating it yields CASSAVLAGVPNEQFF.

The chain carries TRBV20-1 and TRBJ2-5; 7 nucleotides line up with TRBD2. From germline, CDR1 is DFQATT and CDR2 SNEGSKA (reference sequence). The CDR3 has 14 residues. Trimming at V came to 4 bases and at J to 2 bases, leaving 7 bases not matched to a gene. In DNA form, the CDR3 reads TGCAGTGCTACCCTAGGGAGGGGTCAAGAGACCCAGTACTTC. Its protein is CSATLGRGQETQYF.

This chain joins TRBV12-3 or TRBV12-4 and TRBJ2-7; D not resolved. CDR3 size: 14 residues. Trimming shortened V by 1 base and J by 7 bases, and 14 bases separated the two germline ends. This CDR3 is CASSLEVASEEQYF. The CDR3 DNA sequence: TGTGCCAGCAGTTTAGAAGTGGCTTCGGAGGAGCAGTACTTC.